The 32 T cell receptor beta chains in this list originate from one sample, sequenced in a study of T-cell reconstitution after alpha-beta-depleted transplantation in children. As it was prepared, the TCRbeta library received unique molecular identifiers. TCRdb processed the PCR reads anew with MiXCR; each CDR3 protein has one entry. The table lists about 830,000 distinct CDR3 sequences, less than 20% of them singletons. Here the sequenced sample was PBMCs, mostly from graft donor cells, taken 360 days after TCRalphabeta/CD19-depleted stem cell transplant. The source of these receptors is a male patient between 5 and 17 years old who had a stem cell transplant for acute lymphoblastic leukemia, so the T cells may come from the graft donor.

This chain connects TRBV7-8 to TRBJ2-1; D perhaps matches TRBD1 (5 bases). The ends were cut back, 5 bases at V and 3 bases at J, with 14 bases in the middle. Germline values: CDR1 SGHVS, CDR2 FQNEAQ. This CDR3 spans 15 amino acids. In nucleotides, the CDR3 is TGTGCCAGCAGCCCAGGGCTAGACCTCTACAATGAGCAGTTCTTC. Translating gives CASSPGLDLYNEQFF.

The chain couples TRBV21-1 to TRBJ1-3. TRBV21-1 is annotated as a pseudogene. The CDR3 covers 14 residues. The CDR3 DNA reads TGTGCCAGCAGAGAGGGCTACTCTGGAAACACCATATATTTT. This sequence encodes CASREGYSGNTIYF.

This clonotype was recorded at least ten times. The rearrangement links TRBV29-1 to TRBJ1-1, with unresolved D. The V end was cut by 1 base, the J end by 6 bases, with 9 bases between. The CDR3 consists of 12 residues. CDR1 is SQVTM, CDR2 ANQGSEA, per germline. The chain's CDR3 is CSVEGGVAEAFF. CDR3 nucleotide sequence: TGCAGCGTTGAAGGGGGAGTAGCTGAAGCTTTCTTT.

A few counts support this clonotype. V is TRBV11-1 and J is TRBJ2-5, with 8 bases aligning to TRBD2. Germline V gene lookup returns CDR1 SGHAT and CDR2 FQDESV (reference sequence). J was trimmed by 0 bases and V by 7 bases; bases with no gene match: 19. The CDR3 totals 19 residues. CDR3 residues: CASTPGLRSSGLDQETQYF. The CDR3 bases are TGTGCCAGCACCCCCGGCTTACGATCTAGCGGGCTAGACCAAGAGACCCAGTACTTC.

There are many counts of this clonotype. Here the CDR3 DNA reads TGCGCCAGCAGCCAAGAGAGCACCGGGGAGCTGTTTTTT. Translation: CASSQESTGELFF. The chain combines TRBV4-1 with TRBJ2-2; D gene unclear. The length of the CDR3 is 13 residues. Per germline, CDR1 MGHRA and CDR2 YSYEKL. V was trimmed by 0 bases and J by 4 bases, leaving 3 bases between them.

A few counts support this clonotype. The V call is TRBV11-1, the J call TRBJ2-1, with TRBD2 matching 13 bases. CDR3 length: 19 residues. V lost 4 bases to trimming and J lost 6 bases; unmatched junction nucleotides: 15. Germline V gives CDR1 SGHAT, CDR2 FQDESV (reference sequence). CDR3 loop: CASSSVWTSGRQGSNEQFF. The DNA for the CDR3 is TGTGCCAGCAGCTCCGTTTGGACTAGCGGGAGACAAGGGAGCAATGAGCAGTTCTTC.

This clonotype was recorded many times. The chain uses TRBV20-1 and TRBJ2-1; no firm D call. The V gene lost 6 bases and the J gene lost 0 bases, with 15 bases spanning the gap. The CDR3 consists of 15 residues. From germline, CDR1 is DFQATT and CDR2 SNEGSKA (reference sequence). CDR3 sequence reads: CSAERIDLSYNEQFF. The CDR3, as DNA: TGCAGTGCAGAGAGGATAGACCTCTCCTACAATGAGCAGTTCTTC.

This clonotype was detected ten times or more. This chain links TRBV29-1 with TRBJ1-2, with D uncertain. Germline CDR1 is SQVTM and CDR2 is ANQGSEA. V lost 1 base to trimming and J lost 1 base, with 7 bases between them. The CDR3 runs 13 residues. The CDR3 region is CSVEGRINYGYTF. The DNA for the CDR3 is TGCAGCGTTGAAGGCCGGATTAACTATGGCTACACCTTC.

The V call is TRBV27, the J call TRBJ2-2; tentatively, D is TRBD2 (6 bases). Germline-derived CDR1 and CDR2 are MNHEY and SMNVEV (reference sequence). The CDR3 totals 14 residues. Trimming shortened V by 10 bases and J by 0 bases, and 12 bases separated the two germline ends. The CDR3 nucleotides are TGTGCCACCTCCGGGACTTCGAACACCGGGGAGCTGTTTTTT. Amino acids: CATSGTSNTGELFF.

This clonotype was observed many times. The rearrangement joins TRBV29-1 to TRBJ2-5; D perhaps matches TRBD1 (5 bases). The germline V and J ends were trimmed by 3 bases and 5 bases, with 16 bases remaining between them. Germline-derived CDR1 and CDR2 are SQVTM and ANQGSEA. CDR3 length: 14 amino acids. Written as DNA, the CDR3 is TGCAGCGTTGAGCGGTCTCAGGGAAGGGAGACCCAGTACTTC. Its protein is CSVERSQGRETQYF.

The rearrangement joins TRBV5-1 to TRBJ2-5; TRBD2 might be the D (5 bases). Germline V gives CDR1 SGHRS, CDR2 YFSETQ. V dropped 4 bases and J dropped 10 bases, with 11 bases sitting between them. The CDR3 loop spans 11 amino acids. The CDR3 DNA is TGCGCCAGCAGCCAAAACGGGGACCAGTACTTC. Encoded protein: CASSQNGDQYF.

This clonotype was seen many times. The chain recombines TRBV29-1 with TRBJ2-2; TRBD1 matches 8 bases. The CDR3 is 15 residues long. V dropped 4 bases and J dropped 3; count of bases not matched to a gene: 7. Germline CDR1 reads SQVTM; CDR2 reads ANQGSEA. The CDR3 here is CSVVSGGAYTGELFF. In DNA form, the CDR3 reads TGCAGCGTTGTTTCAGGGGGCGCATACACCGGGGAGCTGTTTTTT.

This clonotype turned up a few times. The DNA for the CDR3 is TGCGCCAGCAGCTGGACCCCTAGGACGAAAGAGACCCAGTACTTC. Amino acid sequence: CASSWTPRTKETQYF. The chain joins TRBV5-1 to TRBJ2-5; D unclear. The CDR3 sequence is 15 residues long. The germline gives CDR1 SGHRS, CDR2 YFSETQ. V gave up 3 bases and J gave up 3 bases, with 15 bases separating them.

CDR3 DNA: TGCAGTGCTAGTGATGAGCGGAGCACAGATACGCAGTATTTT. Translated, it gives CSASDERSTDTQYF. The V gene is TRBV20-1, the J gene TRBJ2-3, with D possibly TRBD2 on 5 matching bases. There are 14 residues in the CDR3. Trimming took 3 bases from V and 0 from J, leaving 10 bases between them. Germline V lookup: CDR1 DFQATT, CDR2 SNEGSKA (reference sequence).

This clonotype was found many times. This rearrangement joins TRBV15 to TRBJ2-2; D remains ambiguous. Deletions cut 0 bases from V and 2 bases from J, with 13 bases between. This CDR3 has 17 residues. Germline assignment: CDR1 LNHNV and CDR2 YYDKDF (reference sequence). The CDR3 reads CATSRDYRRSNTGELFF. In DNA, the CDR3 is TGTGCCACCAGCAGAGATTATCGGCGGTCTAACACCGGGGAGCTGTTTTTT. Complete variable domain (other parts from reference TRBV15 and TRBJ2-2): DAMVIQNPRYQVTQFGKPVTLSCSQTLNHNVMYWYQQKSSQAPKLLFHYYDKDFNNEADTPDNFQSRRPNTSFCFLDIRSPGLGDTAMYLCATSRDYRRSNTGELFFGEGSRLTVL.

The chain joins TRBV20-1 to TRBJ1-3; D is ambiguous. In germline, CDR1 is DFQATT, CDR2 SNEGSKA (reference sequence). Trimming stripped 2 bases from V and 1 base from J, with 6 bases between. The CDR3 covers 13 residues. The CDR3 nucleotides read TGCAGTGCTAGAATAGGGTCTGGAAACACCATATATTTT. Translating it yields CSARIGSGNTIYF.

The chain employs TRBV12-5 and TRBJ2-1; 9 bases match TRBD2. CDR1 is LGHNT and CDR2 is FRNRAP in the germline V gene. V gave up 0 bases and J gave up 7 bases; unmatched junction bases: 13. This CDR3 is built from 18 residues. The DNA of the CDR3 is TGTGCTAGTGGTTTGGTTTTCAATTCACTAGCGGGTCTAAATGAGCAGTTCTTC. This gives the protein CASGLVFNSLAGLNEQFF.

This clonotype came up many times. This chain joins TRBV20-1 and TRBJ2-1, with a possible D match to TRBD2 (6 bases). Trimming removed 0 bases from V and 7 bases from J, with 13 bases in between. CDR1 is DFQATT and CDR2 is SNEGSKA in the germline V gene (reference sequence). This CDR3 is built from 14 residues. CDR3 in DNA: TGCAGTGCTAGAGACCCGGGACTCTGGAATGAGCAGTTCTTC. This sequence encodes CSARDPGLWNEQFF.

A few counts support this clonotype. The chain employs TRBV5-1 and TRBJ2-3, with 9 bases identical to TRBD1. This CDR3 is 16 amino acids long. With V trimmed by 4 bases and J by 4 bases, 10 bases remained unmatched. Germline lookup yields CDR1 SGHRS and CDR2 YFSETQ. CDR3 protein: CASSRGQGWAPDTQYF. The CDR3, as DNA: TGCGCCAGCAGCAGGGGACAGGGTTGGGCTCCAGATACGCAGTATTTT.

The V and J genes are TRBV5-1 and TRBJ2-7; 10 positions agree with TRBD2. Germline V lookup: CDR1 SGHRS, CDR2 YFSETQ. The CDR3 extends over 15 amino acids. Trimming cost V 4 bases and J 4 bases; bases outside gene matches: 8. Written as DNA, the CDR3 is TGCGCCAGCAGCACCATCGAGCGGGAGGGATACGAGCAGTACTTC. It codes for CASSTIEREGYEQYF.

The gene calls are TRBV29-1 and TRBJ2-1; D unclear. CDR3 size: 15 residues. Germline CDR1 SQVTM, CDR2 ANQGSEA. Deletions cut 2 bases from V and 6 bases from J, with 17 bases between. The CDR3 sequence: CSVEHRLRPSNEQFF. As DNA, the CDR3 is TGCAGCGTTGAACATCGACTGCGGCCCAGCAATGAGCAGTTCTTC.

This clonotype was recorded a few times. This chain joins TRBV29-1 and TRBJ2-1; 8 nucleotides agree with TRBD2. The CDR3 sequence is 14 residues long. J lost 9 bases, V lost 2 bases, and 9 bases had no gene match. In germline, CDR1 is SQVTM, CDR2 ANQGSEA. The CDR3 here is CSVEPIGLAAEQFF. The CDR3, as DNA: TGCAGCGTTGAACCCATCGGACTAGCTGCTGAGCAGTTCTTC.

This chain connects TRBV4-2 to TRBJ2-1; the match to TRBD2 covers 10 bases. The V gene end was trimmed by 6 bases and the J gene end by 8 bases; junction bases not matched to a gene: 10. The CDR3 extends over 15 amino acids. Germline CDR1 is LGHNA and CDR2 is YNFKEQ. CDR3 sequence (DNA): TGTGCCAGCAGTCCCACCGGGACTAGCGTAGATGAGCAGTTCTTC. Protein sequence: CASSPTGTSVDEQFF.

V usage is TRBV7-8 and J usage is TRBJ2-7; 7 nucleotides match TRBD2. The CDR3 extends over 15 amino acids. Germline V gene data show CDR1 as SGHVS and CDR2 as FQNEAQ. The V and J ends lost 5 bases and 0 bases, in that order; junction bases with no gene match: 7. The CDR3 reads CASSKLASSSYEQYF. The CDR3 nucleotides read TGTGCCAGCAGCAAACTAGCGTCCTCCTCCTACGAGCAGTACTTC.

A few counts support this clonotype. This chain uses TRBV20-1 with TRBJ2-7; 7 nucleotides match TRBD2. CDR1 and CDR2 from the germline V gene are DFQATT and SNEGSKA (reference sequence). V lost 6 bases to trimming and J lost 4 bases; unmatched junction nucleotides: 9. This CDR3 spans 13 amino acids. The CDR3 loop reads CSADGLVTYEQYF. Written as DNA, the CDR3 is TGCAGTGCAGATGGACTAGTTACGTACGAGCAGTACTTC.

This clonotype occurred a few times. This chain connects TRBV24-1 to TRBJ2-3, with D possibly being TRBD1 (6 bases). The germline V and J ends were trimmed by 2 bases and 0 bases, with 23 bases remaining between them. CDR1 KGHDR and CDR2 SFDVKD come from the germline V gene. The CDR3 is 20 residues long. CDR3: CATSDSVEWTVGYSTDTQYF. DNA of the CDR3: TGTGCCACCAGTGATTCCGTCGAATGGACAGTTGGTTATAGCACAGATACGCAGTATTTT.

The V gene is TRBV6-1, the J gene TRBJ2-1, with 12 nucleotides matching TRBD2. The CDR3 is made up of 15 amino acids. V lost 7 bases, J lost 6 bases, and 7 bases stayed unmatched. Germline assignment: CDR1 MNHNS and CDR2 SASEGT. The DNA of the CDR3 is TGTGCCAGCATGAAGGGGACTAGCGGGTTCAATGAGCAGTTCTTC. Its translation is CASMKGTSGFNEQFF.

The chain carries TRBV7-3 and TRBJ2-1; 7 bases fit TRBD1. The germline CDR1 and CDR2 sequences are SGHTA and FQGTGA. Trimming at V came to 4 bases and at J to 2 bases, leaving 8 bases not matched to a gene. The length of the CDR3 is 16 residues. CDR3 sequence (DNA): TGTGCCAGCAGCTCCCCACCGGGACAGCCCTACAATGAGCAGTTCTTC. It yields the protein CASSSPPGQPYNEQFF. Drawing the rest from reference TRBV7-3 and TRBJ2-1, the complete variable domain is GAGVSQTPSNKVTEKGKYVELRCDPISGHTALYWYRQSLGQGPEFLIYFQGTGAADDSGLPNDRFFAVRPEGSVSTLKIQRTERGDSAVYLCASSSPPGQPYNEQFFGPGTRLTVL.

The rearrangement joins TRBV3-1 to TRBJ1-5; tentative D call: TRBD1 (5 bases). The CDR3 loop spans 14 amino acids. V gave up 11 bases and J gave up 8 bases, with 22 bases separating them. Germline V gene sequence: CDR1 LGHDT, CDR2 YNNKEL (reference sequence). DNA for the CDR3: TGTGCCTCCTCCAACGGACGGGGGTTTGAGCCCCAGCATTTT. Protein: CASSNGRGFEPQHF. The complete variable domain, with remaining parts taken from reference TRBV3-1 and TRBJ1-5, reads DTAVSQTPKYLVTQMGNDKSIKCEQNLGHDTMYWYKQDSKKFLKIMFSYNNKELIINETVPNRFSPKSPDKAHLNLHINSLELGDSAVYFCASSNGRGFEPQHFGDGTRLSIL.

The V call is TRBV12-5, the J call TRBJ2-1, with 8 bases aligning to TRBD2. The CDR3 sequence is 12 residues long. Germline trimming cut 2 bases from V and 13 bases from J; bases unmatched to any gene: 4. Germline values: CDR1 LGHNT, CDR2 FRNRAP. CDR3 in amino acids: CASGLSSGKQFF. DNA for the CDR3: TGTGCTAGTGGTTTGAGTAGCGGGAAACAGTTCTTC.

The sample holds many counts of this clonotype. J is TRBJ2-1 and V is TRBV4-1, with 7 nucleotides matching TRBD2. The V gene's germline CDR1 is MGHRA and CDR2 YSYEKL. The length of the CDR3 is 14 residues. V dropped 0 bases and J dropped 8; count of bases not matched to a gene: 4. In nucleotides, the CDR3 is TGCGCCAGCAGCCAAGACCTCACTAGCGATGAGCAGTTCTTC. As protein: CASSQDLTSDEQFF.

This clonotype was counted only a few times. The chain carries TRBV6-2 or TRBV6-3 and TRBJ2-7, with D perhaps TRBD1 (6 bases). Germline V lookup: CDR1 MNHEY, CDR2 SVGEGT. The CDR3 extends over 13 amino acids. V was cut by 2 bases and J by 2 bases, with 7 bases left in between. Here the CDR3 DNA reads TGTGCCAGCAGTTACGGGGACACCTACGAGCAGTACTTC. This codes for CASSYGDTYEQYF.